This TCR beta chain was retrieved from a study of blood T cell repertoires in COVID-19 (TCRdb year 2020). Turning to the overall study: Collaborator samples came from the United States, Italy and Spain and covered acute and convalescent phases of COVID-19. The samples were drawn from two sources: the first 160 participants of the ongoing ImmuneRACE study, and over 950 subjects contributed by 6 global collaborators. The dataset comprised deeply sampled blood TCRbeta repertoires from subjects exposed to, actively infected with, or recovered from COVID-19. The repertoires were released in a freely available public database intended as a resource for research on the immune response to SARS-CoV-2. The prospective study material was composed of cDNA or gDNA derived from T cells, B-cell-depleted T cells, or PBMCs. Sample metadata almost always included a de-identified subject ID, COVID-19 status, age in years and sex. Where HLA class I and class II types were available, the types were taken from metadata supplied by the sample provider, not from assay-based typing. On the study overall, not on this receptor specifically: The amount of clinical and demographic metadata varied by source and participant and was provided uncurated.

The junction shows trimming of 2 bases on V and 3 bases on J, and the gene matches do not reach 6 bases of it. CDR1 and CDR2 were assigned from the germline V gene (reference sequence) as SEHNR and FQNEAQ. The CDR3 holds 16 amino acids from the cysteine to the phenylalanine. Only the CDR3 part of the read is kept: 48 bases, read in frame from the first base. As concerns this clone: This receptor's antigen is unknown. No per-base quality is available; no much larger clone lies one base away.

In the prospective study, participants were 18 to 89 years old, resided in 20 to 30 geographic areas of the United States, and were enrolled through a virtual design. In the prospective study, participants were assigned to cohorts based on the clinical history participants reported in a screening survey and a study questionnaire. Mobile phlebotomists in the prospective study collected whole blood, serum and a nasopharyngeal or oropharyngeal swab from every participant. Additional blood draws and questionnaires over a 2-month period could optionally be provided by prospective study participants. Before DNA extraction, prospective study blood samples were shipped either frozen or at room temperature. TCRbeta CDR3 regions were amplified from genomic DNA using the immunoSEQ Assay, a bias-controlled multiplex PCR. Per the authors' processing: The number of nucleated cells in each sample was estimated by amplification of reference gene primers within the assay. To quantify the absolute abundance of each unique TCRbeta CDR3 rearrangement, sequence reads were collapsed and filtered. For each sample, productive Simpson clonality was calculated by taking the square root of Simpson's diversity index across productive rearrangements. The clones in this table, taken by TCRdb from immuneACCESS, are in-frame only. Not every clone is retained; where verified, under half of the shortfall comes from an unresolved V gene, and the cause of the rest is unknown. V and J calls and clone size are as listed in that table; D and trimming were resolved from the DNA. For this sample the table gives roughly 260,000 clones, of which over 80% were detected only once. The ten largest clones capture 0.95% to 1.5% of the sample.

The TCR was taken from a human donor in a cohort exposed to, infected with or recovered from COVID-19 (not recorded which). The donor label of this sample is uncertain. The specimen was PBMCs or T cells enriched from blood (not recorded which). Recombination linked TRBV7-9 to TRBJ2-3, with 9 bases matching TRBD1. This receptor carries the CDR3 CASSLPRQGGTDTQYF. The DNA is TGTGCCAGCAGCTTACCCCGACAGGGGGGGACAGATACGCAGTATTTT.